This TCR beta chain derives from a study of cytomegalovirus exposure and HLA in healthy donors. Broader study findings: Later analysis showed TCR association rates varying by HLA locus, highest for DRB1 and lowest for HLA-C. An analysis done earlier found most TCR beta V segments productive about 87% or about 30% of the time. Donors belonging to an Asian-associated ancestry cluster reportedly showed fewer N-insertions in productive TCRs than the roughly 680-donor mean, according to what a later analysis found. In a later analysis, V- and J-gene trimming of beta chains associated with a DCLRE1C missense variant, replicated independently.

The CDR3 is 16 residues long. Per germline, CDR1 SGHTA and CDR2 FQGTGA. V was clipped by 5 bases and J by 6 bases; unmatched bases: 11. PCR involved 60 Vbeta and 13 Jbeta primers. Assay: immunoSEQ multiplex PCR; the TCRdb copy retains only in-frame clones and omits some. The sample lists some 100,000 clones, around 84% occurring once. Regarding this clone: No antigen is known for it.

The chain has TRBV7-3 and TRBJ2-1; the match to TRBD2 covers 9 bases. The TCR sequence derives from a woman aged 40 to 49 in good health and CMV-seropositive. The sample consisted of PBMCs. The CDR3 reads CASSGMLGLAGNEQFF. Written as DNA, the CDR3 is TGTGCCAGCAGCGGCATGCTGGGACTAGCCGGCAATGAGCAGTTCTTC.